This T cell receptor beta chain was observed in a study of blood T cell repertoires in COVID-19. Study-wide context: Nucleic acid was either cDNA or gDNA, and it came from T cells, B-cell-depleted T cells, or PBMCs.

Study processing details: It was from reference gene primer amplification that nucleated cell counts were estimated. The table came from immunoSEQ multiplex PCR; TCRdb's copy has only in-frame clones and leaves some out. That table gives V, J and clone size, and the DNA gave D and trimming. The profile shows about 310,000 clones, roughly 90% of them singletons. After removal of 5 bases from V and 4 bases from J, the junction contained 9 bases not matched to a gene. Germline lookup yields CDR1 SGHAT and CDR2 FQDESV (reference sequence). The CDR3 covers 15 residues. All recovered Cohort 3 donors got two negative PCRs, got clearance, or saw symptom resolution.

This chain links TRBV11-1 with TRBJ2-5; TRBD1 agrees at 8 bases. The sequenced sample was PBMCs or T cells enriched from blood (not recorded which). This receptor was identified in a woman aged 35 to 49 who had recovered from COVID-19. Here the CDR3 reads CASSLTRDRSETQYF. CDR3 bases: TGTGCCAGCAGCCTTACCCGGGACAGGTCAGAGACCCAGTACTTC.